The rows below give T cell receptor beta chains drawn from one sample of a study of T-cell memory formation after mild COVID-19. TCRdb reprocessed the 5' RACE reads with MiXCR, giving one entry per CDR3 protein. The sample records some 250,000 distinct CDR3 sequences, more than 15% being singletons. The sample taken for sequencing was PBMCs or a T cell subset sorted from them (not recorded which). Receptors were obtained from a man younger than 30 who had mild COVID-19 (a few samples of this study predate the infection). Cell type and time point are not known. Each CDR3 is given with its conserved first and last residue. A D gene is named only where the DNA matches it firmly. Part of the rows lack a size; the others show once, few, many or a class for expanded clones.

J,V,size,D,CDR3,DNA
TRBJ2-1,TRBV9,few,TRBD2,CASSAGLAVEQFF,TGTGCCAGCAGCGCCGGACTAGCGGTTGAGCAGTTCTTC
TRBJ2-4,TRBV20-1,few,NA,CSAERVDENIQYF,TGCAGTGCGGAGAGGGTAGACGAAAACATTCAGTACTTC
TRBJ2-5,TRBV20-1,few,NA,CSARDRGPSEGETQYF,TGCAGTGCTAGAGATCGAGGGCCTTCCGAAGGAGAGACCCAGTACTTC
TRBJ2-2,TRBV12-3/TRBV12-4,NA,TRBD1,CASRMGQSNTGELFF,TGTGCCAGCAGAATGGGACAGTCGAACACCGGGGAGCTGTTTTTT
TRBJ2-3,TRBV27,NA,TRBD1,CASSLLGQGAADTQYF,TGTGCCAGCAGTTTATTAGGACAGGGGGCAGCAGATACGCAGTATTTT
TRBJ1-2,TRBV12-3/TRBV12-4,few,TRBD1,CASSGTGWYGYTF,TGTGCCAGCAGCGGGACAGGGTGGTATGGCTACACCTTC
TRBJ2-5,TRBV5-1,NA,TRBD2,CASSSVAGKETQYF,TGCGCCAGCAGCTCAGTAGCGGGGAAAGAGACCCAGTACTTC
TRBJ1-1,TRBV19,few,TRBD1,CASSIAGQGKAFF,TGTGCCAGTAGTATAGCCGGACAGGGAAAAGCTTTCTTT
TRBJ2-6,TRBV12-3/TRBV12-4,NA,NA,CASSLQVAGANVLTF,TGTGCCAGCAGTTTACAAGTTGCCGGGGCCAACGTCCTGACTTTC
TRBJ2-7,TRBV5-1,few,TRBD2,CASSPWGLEAGDSYEQYF,TGCGCCAGCAGTCCATGGGGGTTGGAGGCGGGGGACTCCTACGAGCAGTACTTC
TRBJ1-6,TRBV9,NA,NA,CASRGPYNSPLHF,TGTGCCAGCAGAGGCCCCTATAATTCACCCCTCCACTTT
TRBJ1-1,TRBV5-1,few,TRBD1,CASSLAGGQTEAFF,TGCGCCAGCAGCTTGGCCGGGGGACAGACTGAAGCTTTCTTT
TRBJ2-7,TRBV7-9,few,NA,CASTGREAYEQYF,TGTGCCAGCACTGGCAGGGAGGCCTACGAGCAGTACTTC